The 24 T cell receptor beta chains in this list originate from one sample, sequenced in a study of T cells in Graves' hyperthyroidism and ophthalmopathy. RNA transcripts gave rise to amplified TCR beta CDR3 regions. The TCR CDR3 first-round RT-PCR relied on the HTBI primer set. Each CDR3 protein is one row after TCRdb ran MiXCR on the multiplex PCR reads. Here the sample spans about 560,000 distinct CDR3 sequences, about 45% being singletons. The source material was peripheral blood or thyroid tissue (not recorded which). These receptors all come from a woman younger than 30 with Graves' hyperthyroidism.

This clonotype was recorded at least ten times. V gene TRBV20-1 combines with J gene TRBJ1-5; D gene uncertain. The CDR3 is 14 residues long. V was cut by 4 bases and J by 2 bases, with 12 bases left in between. CDR1 and CDR2 (germline): DFQATT, SNEGSKA (reference sequence). This CDR3 reads CSATGGEGNQPQHF. CDR3 DNA sequence: TGCAGTGCTACCGGTGGTGAAGGCAATCAGCCCCAGCATTTT.

This chain links TRBV25-1 with TRBJ1-3; tentatively, D is TRBD1 (5 bases). Trimming left V 8 bases short and J 3 bases short, with 17 bases between. The CDR3 is made up of 15 amino acids. The germline V gene has CDR1 MGHDK and CDR2 SYGVNS. CDR3 region: CASSPPTRVGNTIYF. The CDR3 DNA reads TGTGCCAGCTCACCACCGACCAGGGTTGGAAACACCATATATTTT.

At least ten counts were recorded for this clonotype. At one boundary the junction diverges from the germline segment, which might be a read error. CDR3 in amino acids: CASSQGQGAYEQYF. The DNA of the CDR3 is TGCGCCAGCAGCCAAGGACAGGGGGCCTACGAGCAGTACTTC. The rearrangement links TRBV7-9 to TRBJ2-7, with TRBD1 identical over 10 bases. CDR1 is SEHNR and CDR2 is FQNEAQ in the germline V gene (reference sequence). CDR3 length equals 14 residues.

A few counts support this clonotype. The chain recombines TRBV7-8 with TRBJ2-2, with 10 bases identical to TRBD2. CDR3 length equals 16 residues. The germline gives CDR1 SGHVS, CDR2 FQNEAQ. V lost 1 base, J lost 6 bases, and 5 bases stayed unmatched. The CDR3 loop reads CASSLELAGAAGELFF. In DNA, the CDR3 is TGTGCCAGCAGCTTAGAGCTAGCGGGAGCGGCCGGGGAGCTGTTTTTT.

The chain uses TRBV24-1 and TRBJ1-5; TRBD1 agrees at 7 bases. Per the germline V gene, CDR1 is KGHDR and CDR2 is SFDVKD. This CDR3 comprises 15 residues. J was trimmed by 1 base and V by 4 bases; bases with no gene match: 3. The CDR3 bases are TGTGCCACCAGTGACCCAGGGGGGAGCAATCAGCCCCAGCATTTT. Its translation is CATSDPGGSNQPQHF.

The rearrangement joins TRBV2 to TRBJ1-2; D is unresolved. The CDR3 is 12 amino acids. V was pared by 5 bases and J by 6 bases, with 10 bases between. Germline V gene lookup returns CDR1 SNHLY and CDR2 FYNNEI. DNA for the CDR3: TGTGCCAGCAGTTCCCGGGAGGATGGCTACACCTTC. This codes for CASSSREDGYTF.

The sample holds a few counts of this clonotype. The V call is TRBV19, the J call TRBJ1-6; no clear D gene. V gave up 10 bases and J gave up 0 bases, with 16 bases separating them. The CDR3 is 16 amino acids. Germline-derived CDR1 and CDR2 are LNHDA and SQIVND (reference sequence). The CDR3 DNA follows: TGTGCCACCAGAGACTTCGGCGCCTCCTATAATTCACCCCTCCACTTT. Translating gives CATRDFGASYNSPLHF.

CDR3 sequence: CSGGGLGYTF. CDR3 DNA: TGCAGCGGGGGGGGACTAGGCTACACCTTC. This chain connects TRBV29-1 to TRBJ1-2; a weak D match, TRBD1 (5 bases). The CDR3 totals 10 residues. V was pared by 7 bases and J by 8 bases, with 11 bases between. CDR1 is SQVTM and CDR2 is ANQGSEA in the germline V gene.

This clonotype was detected ten times or more. The chain has TRBV19 and TRBJ1-5; possible D gene TRBD1, 5 bases. The V end lost 3 bases, the J end lost 0 bases, and 6 bases lay between the germline ends. This CDR3 spans 14 amino acids. CDR1 LNHDA and CDR2 SQIVND come from the germline V gene (reference sequence). DNA of the CDR3: TGTGCCAGTAGTATGACAGTTAGCAATCAGCCCCAGCATTTT. Its protein is CASSMTVSNQPQHF.

Many counts were recorded for this clonotype. The gene calls are TRBV7-2 and TRBJ2-5, with 7 bases lining up with TRBD1. Trimming cost V 5 bases and J 8 bases; bases outside gene matches: 11. CDR1 SGHTA and CDR2 FQGNSA come from the germline V gene. This CDR3 spans 14 amino acids. The CDR3 coding sequence is TGTGCCAGCAGCCTGGGGACAGCGTCGGATACCCAGTACTTC. Translation gives CASSLGTASDTQYF. Full variable domain (remainder filled in from reference TRBV7-2 and TRBJ2-5): GAGVSQSPSNKVTEKGKDVELRCDPISGHTALYWYRQSLGQGLEFLIYFQGNSAPDKSGLPSDRFSAERTGGSVSTLTIQRTQQEDSAVYLCASSLGTASDTQYFGPGTRLLVL.

This clonotype showed up just a few times. This sequence joins TRBV10-3 and TRBJ2-7; weak D call: TRBD2 (6 bases). Per the germline V gene, CDR1 is ENHRY and CDR2 is SYGVKD. The CDR3 is 13 amino acids. The germline V and J ends were trimmed by 10 bases and 2 bases, with 15 bases remaining between them. The CDR3: CASREAGTYEQYF. CDR3 nucleotides: TGTGCCAGCAGGGAGGCAGGCACCTACGAGCAGTACTTC.

CDR3 in amino acids: CASSLGDRGTQETQYF. DNA for the CDR3: TGTGCCAGCAGCTTAGGAGACAGGGGGACCCAAGAGACCCAGTACTTC. The rearrangement joins TRBV7-2 to TRBJ2-5, with TRBD1 identical over 9 bases. The CDR3 contains 16 residues. Germline V gene data show CDR1 as SGHTA and CDR2 as FQGNSA. The V segment lost 1 base and the J segment 1 base; nucleotides outside the gene matches: 4.

This clonotype was seen ten or more times. This chain links TRBV29-1 with TRBJ1-1, with D tentatively TRBD1 (5 bases). The CDR3 contains 13 residues. Deletions cut 2 bases from V and 5 bases from J, with 12 bases between. Germline V lookup: CDR1 SQVTM, CDR2 ANQGSEA. The CDR3 is CSVEPRARTEAFF. The CDR3, as DNA: TGCAGCGTTGAACCCAGGGCGCGAACTGAAGCTTTCTTT. Full variable domain (remainder filled in from reference TRBV29-1 and TRBJ1-1): SAVISQKPSRDICQRGTSLTIQCQVDSQVTMMFWYRQQPGQSLTLIATANQGSEATYESGFVIDKFPISRPNLTFSTLTVSNMSPEDSSIYLCSVEPRARTEAFFGQGTRLTVV.

This clonotype was detected once. The chain carries TRBV20-1 and TRBJ2-6; unclear D gene. The CDR3 is 14 amino acids. The V gene's germline CDR1 is DFQATT and CDR2 SNEGSKA (reference sequence). The V gene lost 6 bases and the J gene lost 6 bases, with 15 bases spanning the gap. CDR3 in amino acids: CSAQGAPVANVLTF. The DNA for the CDR3 is TGCAGTGCCCAAGGTGCTCCGGTGGCCAACGTCCTGACTTTC.

This clonotype occurred a few times. The V and J genes are TRBV14 and TRBJ1-1, with a possible D match to TRBD1 (6 bases). V shed 3 bases and J shed 1 base, with 9 bases lying between them. There are 14 residues in the CDR3. CDR1 SGHDN and CDR2 FVKESK come from the germline V gene. CDR3 sequence (DNA): TGTGCCAGCAGCCAGTGGGGACAGAACACTGAAGCTTTCTTT. Translated, it gives CASSQWGQNTEAFF.

V gene TRBV5-6 combines with J gene TRBJ2-7; D not resolved. The germline CDR1 and CDR2 sequences are SGHDT and YYEEEE. V shed 0 bases and J shed 0 bases, with 16 bases lying between them. This CDR3 contains 17 residues. CDR3 loop: CASSLDPRLFSSYEQYF. The CDR3 DNA follows: TGTGCCAGCAGCTTGGACCCAAGACTGTTTAGCTCCTACGAGCAGTACTTC. The full variable domain, rest sourced from reference TRBV5-6 and TRBJ2-7, is DAGVTQSPTHLIKTRGQQVTLRCSPKSGHDTVSWYQQALGQGPQFIFQYYEEEERQRGNFPDRFSGHQFPNYSSELNVNALLLGDSALYLCASSLDPRLFSSYEQYFGPGTRLTVT.

There are many counts of this clonotype. The rearrangement uses TRBV24-1 and TRBJ2-5, with D possibly TRBD1 on 6 matching bases. The CDR3 covers 13 residues. The germline V gene has CDR1 KGHDR and CDR2 SFDVKD. V lost 8 bases and J 5 bases, leaving 14 bases between the germline ends. CDR3 in amino acids: CATTARGSETQYF. In DNA, the CDR3 is TGTGCCACCACGGCCAGGGGAAGCGAGACCCAGTACTTC.

The chain links TRBV7-9 to TRBJ2-7; D gene unclear. CDR3 length: 14 amino acids. The ends were cut back, 1 base at V and 0 bases at J, with 7 bases in the middle. In germline, CDR1 is SEHNR, CDR2 FQNEAQ (reference sequence). CDR3 nucleotide sequence: TGTGCCAGCAGCTTAGGCACCCTCTCCTACGAGCAGTACTTC. Its translation: CASSLGTLSYEQYF. The complete variable domain, with remaining parts taken from reference TRBV7-9 and TRBJ2-7, reads DTGVSQNPRHKITKRGQNVTFRCDPISEHNRLYWYRQTLGQGPEFLTYFQNEAQLEKSRLLSDRFSAERPKGSFSTLEIQRTEQGDSAMYLCASSLGTLSYEQYFGPGTRLTVT.

The chain links TRBV19 to TRBJ1-1, with 10 bases that match TRBD1. The germline CDR1 and CDR2 sequences are LNHDA and SQIVND (reference sequence). The CDR3 contains 15 residues. Germline trimming cut 0 bases from V and 7 bases from J; bases unmatched to any gene: 5. For the CDR3, the DNA is TGTGCCAGTAGTATAGAGACAGGGGGCTTTGGTGAAGCTTTCTTT. It codes for CASSIETGGFGEAFF.

This chain links TRBV2 with TRBJ1-4; D possibly corresponds to TRBD1 (5 bases). Trimming took 6 bases from V and 8 from J, leaving 16 bases between them. This CDR3 comprises 14 residues. The germline V gene has CDR1 SNHLY and CDR2 FYNNEI. As DNA, the CDR3 is TGTGCCAGCAGGGCGGGGCTGGTAGGAGAAAAACTGTTTTTT. Translating it yields CASRAGLVGEKLFF. Full variable domain (outside the CDR3, taken from reference TRBV2 and TRBJ1-4): EPEVTQTPSHQVTQMGQEVILRCVPISNHLYFYWYRQILGQKVEFLVSFYNNEISEKSEIFDDQFSVERPDGSNFTLKIRSTKLEDSAMYFCASRAGLVGEKLFFGSGTQLSVL.

This sequence joins TRBV15 and TRBJ1-5; D ambiguous. Per germline, CDR1 LNHNV and CDR2 YYDKDF (reference sequence). The V end was cut by 8 bases, the J end by 7 bases, with 6 bases between. The CDR3 contains 10 residues. In DNA, the CDR3 is TGTGCCACCCTCGGACAGCCCCAGCATTTT. It specifies CATLGQPQHF.

This clonotype was observed at least ten times. Its ends do not fully match the called genes, so a read error is possible. This chain links TRBV24-1 with TRBJ2-7, with D maybe TRBD2 (6 bases). The germline CDR1 and CDR2 sequences are KGHDR and SFDVKD. This CDR3 region has 16 residues. The CDR3 protein is CATSDSREFPSNEQYF. CDR3 coding DNA: TGTGCCACCAGTGATTCCCGGGAGTTCCCCTCCAACGAGCAGTACTTC.

In this sample, this clonotype turned up a few times. The J gene is TRBJ1-5, the V gene TRBV5-1; D uncertain. The CDR3 totals 15 residues. V lost 4 bases and J 0 bases, leaving 11 bases between the germline ends. Germline V gives CDR1 SGHRS, CDR2 YFSETQ. The CDR3 DNA reads as TGCGCCAGCAGCCGGTGGCCAAATAGCAATCAGCCCCAGCATTTT. Its translation is CASSRWPNSNQPQHF.

The rearrangement links TRBV10-3 to TRBJ1-1; D possibly corresponds to TRBD1 (6 bases). V was trimmed by 8 bases and J by 0 bases, leaving 13 bases between them. The germline CDR1 and CDR2 sequences are ENHRY and SYGVKD. The length of the CDR3 is 14 residues. CDR3 sequence: CAIGGRGLNTEAFF. DNA for the CDR3: TGTGCCATCGGGGGGCGCGGATTGAACACTGAAGCTTTCTTT.